This passage covers 28 T cell receptor beta chains from one sample sequenced in a study of vaccination effects on CD4 cells after COVID-19. Produced via immunoSEQ multiplex PCR; TCRdb's table is partial and in-frame only. The sample consists of some 70,000 clones, 70% to 80% of them appearing once. A roughly ten-day culture period preceded the isolation of CD4+ T cells. Each participant was given two doses of one vaccine (BNT162b2 or mRNA-1273). Antigens for these TCRs are unknown. The specimen comprised CD4+ T cells from PBMCs cultured without peptide, sampled after COVID-19 vaccination. These receptors were collected from a human donor who received a COVID-19 vaccine.

This clone is a singleton in its sample. The chain couples TRBV11-2 to TRBJ2-5; maybe TRBD1 (6 bases). Germline V gene lookup returns CDR1 SGHAT and CDR2 FQNNGV. There are 12 residues in the CDR3. V gave up 8 bases and J gave up 1 base, with 8 bases separating them. The CDR3 DNA sequence: TGTGCCAGCGGGGGCAGCCAAGAGACCCAGTACTTC. Protein product: CASGGSQETQYF.

The J gene is TRBJ1-1, the V gene TRBV5-1; the D gene is possibly TRBD1 (5 bases). In germline, CDR1 is SGHRS, CDR2 YFSETQ. The V end lost 0 bases, the J end lost 1 base, and 10 bases lay between the germline ends. This CDR3 region has 15 residues. CDR3 sequence reads: CASSLVGLGNTEAFF. DNA for the CDR3: TGCGCCAGCAGCTTGGTGGGGCTCGGGAACACTGAAGCTTTCTTT.

The chain uses TRBV18 and TRBJ1-3; D unclear. The ends were cut back, 2 bases at V and 1 base at J, with 12 bases in the middle. The germline gives CDR1 KGHSH, CDR2 LQKENI. The CDR3 loop spans 16 amino acids. The chain's CDR3 is CASSPFDNASGNTIYF. The DNA of the CDR3 is TGTGCCAGCTCACCATTCGACAATGCTTCTGGAAACACCATATATTTT.

This clone was seen a handful of times. The chain has TRBV7-9 and TRBJ1-1; D is undetermined. CDR3 length equals 11 residues. Germline CDR1 reads SEHNR; CDR2 reads FQNEAQ (reference sequence). With 5 bases removed from V and 7 bases from J, the gap between germline ends came to 8 bases. CDR3 in DNA: TGTGCCAGCAGCGCCCGACTTGAAGCTTTCTTT. Translation gives CASSARLEAFF.

This clone is a singleton in its sample. V gene TRBV19 combines with J gene TRBJ1-1; D remains unclear. The germline gives CDR1 LNHDA, CDR2 SQIVND (reference sequence). V was shortened by 6 bases and J by 0 bases, with 11 bases between the two germline ends. The CDR3 sequence is 14 residues long. CDR3 sequence: CASSNRIMNTEAFF. CDR3 nucleotide sequence: TGTGCCAGTAGCAACCGAATCATGAACACTGAAGCTTTCTTT.

The rearrangement uses TRBV2 and TRBJ1-1; D is undetermined. Per the germline V gene, CDR1 is SNHLY and CDR2 is FYNNEI. V gave up 6 bases and J gave up 1 base, with 6 bases separating them. This CDR3 has 12 residues. The CDR3, as DNA: TGTGCCAGCAGGGCGGGGAACACTGAAGCTTTCTTT. Protein product: CASRAGNTEAFF.

This chain connects TRBV18 to TRBJ2-3, with a possible D match to TRBD2 (6 bases). The V end was cut by 4 bases, the J end by 4 bases, with 15 bases between. CDR1 KGHSH and CDR2 LQKENI come from the germline V gene. This CDR3 has 15 amino acids. The CDR3 DNA is TGTGCCAGCTCACTATCCGGGGGTGACGCAGATACGCAGTATTTT. Translation gives CASSLSGGDADTQYF.

The rearrangement joins TRBV6-2 or TRBV6-3 to TRBJ1-2; a possible D gene is TRBD1 (6 bases). The germline V and J ends were trimmed by 4 bases and 4 bases, with 16 bases remaining between them. The CDR3 totals 15 residues. Germline CDR1 and CDR2: MNHEY and SVGEGT. CDR3 sequence (DNA): TGTGCCAGCAGTTTCCTCACAGGGACGTTCTATGGCTACACCTTC. Protein sequence: CASSFLTGTFYGYTF.

V and J are TRBV4-2 and TRBJ2-3; no firm D call. CDR1 is LGHNA and CDR2 is YNFKEQ in the germline V gene. The CDR3 has 14 amino acids. The V and J ends lost 0 bases and 5 bases respectively, with 9 bases between them. CDR3 DNA: TGTGCCAGCAGCCAAGAGTTAAGAGGAGATACGCAGTATTTT. Amino acid sequence: CASSQELRGDTQYF.

The V gene is TRBV21-1, the J gene TRBJ1-3. TRBV21-1 is recorded as a pseudogene. The CDR3 length is 17 residues. The CDR3 nucleotides read TGTGCCAGCAGCAAAGCGAGTCCTACGGAGGCTGGAAACACCATATATTTT. Its protein product is CASSKASPTEAGNTIYF.

The chain couples TRBV5-5 to TRBJ2-5; TRBD1 matches 7 bases. The V segment lost 3 bases and the J segment 2 bases; nucleotides outside the gene matches: 10. Germline lookup yields CDR1 SGHKS and CDR2 YYEKEE (reference sequence). The length of the CDR3 is 16 residues. The DNA for the CDR3 is TGTGCCAGCAGCTGGTCCCGGGACAGAACACAAGAGACCCAGTACTTC. It codes for CASSWSRDRTQETQYF.

This clone is a singleton in its sample. The rearrangement links TRBV5-6 to TRBJ1-2; D is undetermined. CDR1 and CDR2 from the germline V gene are SGHDT and YYEEEE. The CDR3 has 13 amino acids. The ends were cut back, 3 bases at V and 5 bases at J, with 11 bases in the middle. Written as DNA, the CDR3 is TGTGCCAGCAGCTCAGGAGCCTATTATGGCTACACCTTC. Its protein is CASSSGAYYGYTF.

CDR3 sequence (DNA): TGTGCCAGCAGCTCCGGGACCAACACCGGGGAGCTGTTTTTT. It encodes CASSSGTNTGELFF. The V call is TRBV6-4, the J call TRBJ2-2, with D perhaps matching TRBD1 or TRBD2 (5 bases each). Germline assignment: CDR1 MRHNA and CDR2 SNTAGT. V was clipped by 6 bases and J by 2 bases, with 10 bases between them. CDR3 length equals 14 residues.

DNA for the CDR3: TGTGCCGCCAAGACAGGGGGCGATTCACCCCTCCACTTT. This sequence encodes CAAKTGGDSPLHF. The chain carries TRBV10-3 and TRBJ1-6, with 10 bases matching TRBD1. V shed 11 bases and J 8 bases; nucleotides not matched to a gene: 6. This CDR3 has 13 residues. Germline CDR1 reads ENHRY; CDR2 reads SYGVKD.

V and J are TRBV19 and TRBJ2-3; 10 positions match TRBD1. The CDR3 covers 13 residues. V was pared by 6 bases and J by 3 bases, with 0 bases of the junction left unmatched. Germline values: CDR1 LNHDA, CDR2 SQIVND (reference sequence). This CDR3 reads CASRGQGTDTQYF. The CDR3 bases are TGTGCCAGTAGGGGACAGGGGACAGATACGCAGTATTTT.

This chain joins TRBV28 and TRBJ2-6; 7 bases match TRBD1. Germline V gene lookup returns CDR1 MDHEN and CDR2 SYDVKM. The CDR3 is 15 amino acids. The ends lost 6 bases at V and 0 bases at J; junction bases unmatched: 2. CDR3 loop: CASSPGGSGANVLTF. The CDR3 region has the DNA TGTGCCAGCAGCCCAGGGGGCTCTGGGGCCAACGTCCTGACTTTC.

This chain connects TRBV6-2 or TRBV6-3 to TRBJ2-3, with 7 bases aligning to TRBD1. This CDR3 has 15 residues. V gave up 4 bases and J gave up 5 bases; unmatched junction bases: 9. The germline V gene has CDR1 MNHEY and CDR2 SVGEGT. The CDR3 nucleotides read TGTGCCAGCAGTTCTACAGGGGTGAGTCGAGATACGCAGTATTTT. It translates to CASSSTGVSRDTQYF.

This chain uses TRBV6-6 with TRBJ1-1; 10 positions agree with TRBD1. The germline CDR1 and CDR2 sequences are MNHNY and SVGAGI (reference sequence). The ends lost 6 bases at V and 5 bases at J; junction bases unmatched: 6. This CDR3 spans 14 amino acids. The CDR3 sequence is CASSRQGARTEAFF. CDR3 in DNA: TGTGCCAGCAGCCGACAGGGGGCCCGAACTGAAGCTTTCTTT.

V gene TRBV12-5 combines with J gene TRBJ2-5, with a possible D match to TRBD2 (7 bases). This CDR3 comprises 16 residues. The germline V gene encodes CDR1 LGHNT and CDR2 FRNRAP. The V and J ends lost 0 bases and 3 bases respectively, with 14 bases between them. The CDR3 nucleotides are TGTGCTAGTGGTTTGGTAAGGGGGGGATGGGAAGAGACCCAGTACTTC. As protein: CASGLVRGGWEETQYF.

The chain combines TRBV6-1 with TRBJ2-1; TRBD2 is a possible D gene (6 bases). The CDR3 is 15 residues long. Germline values: CDR1 MNHNS, CDR2 SASEGT. The ends were cut back, 3 bases at V and 8 bases at J, with 17 bases in the middle. CDR3 residues: CASSDRDRGRHEQFF. In DNA, the CDR3 is TGTGCCAGCAGTGACCGGGACCGGGGGAGGCATGAGCAGTTCTTC.

The J gene is TRBJ2-7, the V gene TRBV6-2 or TRBV6-3, with D uncertain. CDR3 length: 15 residues. Per the germline V gene, CDR1 is MNHEY and CDR2 is SVGEGT. V shed 4 bases and J shed 2 bases, with 15 bases lying between them. CDR3 nucleotide sequence: TGTGCCAGCAGTTCCCCCGTACGCTCCCCCTACGAGCAGTACGTC. This encodes CASSSPVRSPYEQYV.

A single count supports this clone. This rearrangement joins TRBV19 to TRBJ2-1, with TRBD2 matching over 10 bases. Trimming cost V 1 base and J 9 bases; bases outside gene matches: 9. Germline V gene lookup returns CDR1 LNHDA and CDR2 SQIVND (reference sequence). The CDR3 length is 16 residues. CDR3 region: CASSIAASGGGGEQFF. CDR3 sequence (DNA): TGTGCCAGTAGTATAGCGGCTAGCGGGGGTGGTGGTGAGCAGTTCTTC.

This clone has only one observation. The CDR3 is CSVDSDRGDGNTIYF. For the CDR3, the DNA is TGCAGCGTTGACTCGGACAGGGGAGATGGAAACACCATATATTTT. The chain couples TRBV29-1 to TRBJ1-3; 9 positions match TRBD1. CDR1 and CDR2 from the germline V gene are SQVTM and ANQGSEA. The V and J ends lost 3 bases and 3 bases, in that order; junction bases with no gene match: 6. The CDR3 loop spans 15 amino acids.

The V gene is TRBV5-5, the J gene TRBJ2-1, with D possibly TRBD1 on 5 matching bases. V was trimmed by 0 bases and J by 1 base, leaving 8 bases between them. The CDR3 is made up of 15 amino acids. Germline lookup yields CDR1 SGHKS and CDR2 YYEKEE (reference sequence). In DNA, the CDR3 is TGTGCCAGCAGCTTGGCAGGGATGTCCTACAATGAGCAGTTCTTC. Its protein is CASSLAGMSYNEQFF. Based on the CDR3 plus reference TRBV5-5 and TRBJ2-1, the full variable domain is DAGVTQSPTHLIKTRGQQVTLRCSPISGHKSVSWYQQVLGQGPQFIFQYYEKEERGRGNFPDRFSARQFPNYSSELNVNALLLGDSALYLCASSLAGMSYNEQFFGPGTRLTVL.

This chain uses TRBV24-1 with TRBJ2-5; tentatively, D is TRBD1 (6 bases). The germline V gene has CDR1 KGHDR and CDR2 SFDVKD. V lost 0 bases and J 0 bases, leaving 7 bases between the germline ends. CDR3 size: 15 residues. In DNA form, the CDR3 reads TGTGCCACCAGTGATTTGAGGGGGTACCAAGAGACCCAGTACTTC. The encoded protein is CATSDLRGYQETQYF.

The V call is TRBV18, the J call TRBJ2-3; D is ambiguous. In germline, CDR1 is KGHSH, CDR2 LQKENI. The V end lost 5 bases, the J end lost 3 bases, and 15 bases lay between the germline ends. CDR3 length: 15 amino acids. CDR3: CASSTAPGLTDTQYF. Written as DNA, the CDR3 is TGTGCCAGCTCAACCGCCCCCGGCCTGACAGATACGCAGTATTTT.

This rearrangement joins TRBV7-2 to TRBJ1-2; TRBD1 matches at 7 bases. This CDR3 has 15 amino acids. Germline values: CDR1 SGHTA, CDR2 FQGNSA. Trimming removed 1 base from V and 5 bases from J; junction bases left unmatched: 7. The CDR3 DNA is TGTGCCAGCAGCTTAGGCGCCGGGACAGAATATGGCTACACCTTC. It is translated as CASSLGAGTEYGYTF.

J is TRBJ1-1 and V is TRBV24-1; D unclear. Germline CDR1 reads KGHDR; CDR2 reads SFDVKD. V gave up 5 bases and J gave up 0 bases, with 6 bases separating them. The CDR3 length is 13 residues. CDR3 bases: TGTGCCACCAGTGGAACTTTGAACACTGAAGCTTTCTTT. Translating it yields CATSGTLNTEAFF.